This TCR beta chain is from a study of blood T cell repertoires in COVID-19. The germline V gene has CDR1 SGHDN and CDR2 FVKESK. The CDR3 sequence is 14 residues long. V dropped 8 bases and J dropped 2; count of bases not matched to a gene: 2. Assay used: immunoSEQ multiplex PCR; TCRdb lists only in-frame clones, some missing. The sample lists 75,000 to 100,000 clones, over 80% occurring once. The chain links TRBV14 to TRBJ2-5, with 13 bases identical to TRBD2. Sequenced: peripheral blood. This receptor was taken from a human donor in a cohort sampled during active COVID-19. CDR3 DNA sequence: TGTGCCAGCGGGGGACTAGCGGGGCAAGAGACCCAGTACTTC. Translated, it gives CASGGLAGQETQYF. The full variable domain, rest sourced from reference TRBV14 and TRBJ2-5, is EAGVTQFPSHSVIEKGQTVTLRCDPISGHDNLYWYRRVMGKEIKFLLHFVKESKQDESGMPNNRFLAERTGGTYSTLKVQPAELEDSGVYFCASGGLAGQETQYFGPGTRLLVL.